This T cell receptor beta chain was sequenced in a study of prognosis after radiotherapy for stage I lung cancer. This CDR3 has 14 amino acids. The V gene's germline CDR1 is KGHSH and CDR2 LQKENI. Trimming removed 4 bases at V and 0 bases at J, with 10 bases between. Study outcomes and limitations: After stereotactic body radiation therapy, unique TCR clone counts dropped from a median of around 10,000 to 6,500. Among patients who developed distant metastases, Shannon entropy after stereotactic body radiation therapy was lower. Reportedly, metastasis status was linked to differences in TRBV and TRBJ usage frequencies.

This clonotype has at least ten counts. The target antigen is unknown. Genomic DNA provided the template from which TCR beta CDR3 was amplified by two-round multiplex PCR. Gene-specific TRBV and TRBJ primers were used in PCR round one. It was universal primers that the second PCR round used. TCRdb re-called the multiplex PCR reads through MiXCR, storing one row per CDR3 protein. The data show about 25,000 distinct CDR3 sequences, with roughly 35% seen just once and roughly 60% held by the top ten. The sample here was PBMCs, taken before or after stereotactic body radiation therapy (not recorded which). This TCR derives from a donor of 50 years or more with non-small cell lung cancer. This sequence joins TRBV18 and TRBJ2-7, with no clear D. CDR3 DNA: TGTGCCAGCTCACAAGACAAGTTCTCCTACGAGCAGTACTTC. Its protein is CASSQDKFSYEQYF.